This T cell receptor (beta chain) is from a study of regulatory T cells in long-lasting Graves disease. Study-level points and caveats: Graves' patients with persistent disease showed TCR diversity lower than patients newly diagnosed.

This clonotype appeared many times. What it binds is not known. Time point denoted: newly diagnosed GD, antithyroid drugs for less than 3 months. There was RNA extracted from PBMCs, and the TCR library was made from it. Through Arm-PCR of CDR3 regions and iRepertoire HTBI primers, TCR beta libraries were built. TCRdb re-called the multiplex PCR reads with MiXCR, one entry per CDR3 protein. The sample holds roughly 410,000 distinct CDR3 sequences; 14% to 15% are singletons and the top ten take approximately 7.8%. The CDR3 consists of 11 residues. Germline V gene sequence: CDR1 PRHDT, CDR2 FYEKMQ (reference sequence). The V gene lost 3 bases and the J gene lost 5 bases, with 4 bases spanning the gap. These same records also appear under a second study, on T cells in Graves' hyperthyroidism and ophthalmopathy. As reported in that work: The HTBI primer set served for first-round RT-PCR of the TCR CDR3.

This sequence was found in a woman between 40 and 50 years old with Graves disease. The sequencing used peripheral blood mononuclear cells (PBMCs), collected at new diagnosis, from a patient treated with antithyroid drugs. V gene TRBV13 combines with J gene TRBJ2-5; no definite D call. The CDR3 DNA reads TGTGCCAGCAGCTTGGACGAGACCCAGTACTTC. It encodes CASSLDETQYF.